Listed below are T cell receptor beta chains from one sample, sequenced in a study of tumor T cells in aggressive B-cell lymphoma. Sequenced by immunoSEQ multiplex PCR; TCRdb stores in-frame clones only, minus some. The table includes around 6,100 clones, 88% detected once. The sequenced sample was tumor tissue. Every receptor here comes from an adult with diffuse large B cell lymphoma. Some clones in this sample may be carry-over from other donors' samples. The conserved cysteine and the conserved F or W are not part of the CDR3 here.

v_call cdr3_aa
TRBV19 ASRTSAGWNQPQH
TRBV29-1 SDDRVYGYT
TRBV7-7 ASSLEPSGSYEQY
TRBV4-3 ASSLGSNRVGAYEQY
TRBV7-3 ASSSLATGFSYNEQF
TRBV11-3 ASSSRDRGRQETQY
TRBV25-1 ASISGRVTDTQY
TRBV27 ASTFGGEAF
TRBV7-9 ASRPGPGGSGANVLT
TRBV7-9 ASSPNEVYGYT
TRBV15 ATSREKNKNTGELF